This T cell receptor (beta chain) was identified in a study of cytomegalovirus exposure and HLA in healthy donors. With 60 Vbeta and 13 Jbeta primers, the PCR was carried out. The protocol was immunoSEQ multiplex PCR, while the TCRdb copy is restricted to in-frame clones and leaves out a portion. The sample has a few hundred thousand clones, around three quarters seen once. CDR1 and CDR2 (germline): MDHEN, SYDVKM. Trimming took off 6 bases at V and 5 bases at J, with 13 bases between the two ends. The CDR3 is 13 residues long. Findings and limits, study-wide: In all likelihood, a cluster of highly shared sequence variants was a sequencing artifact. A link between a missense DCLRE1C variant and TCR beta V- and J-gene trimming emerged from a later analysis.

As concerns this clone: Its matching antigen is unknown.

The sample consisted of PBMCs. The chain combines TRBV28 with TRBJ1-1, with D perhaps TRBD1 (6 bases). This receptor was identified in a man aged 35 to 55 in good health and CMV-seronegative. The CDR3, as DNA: TGTGCCAGCAGACCACAGGGATGGACTGAAGCTTTCTTT. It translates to CASRPQGWTEAFF.